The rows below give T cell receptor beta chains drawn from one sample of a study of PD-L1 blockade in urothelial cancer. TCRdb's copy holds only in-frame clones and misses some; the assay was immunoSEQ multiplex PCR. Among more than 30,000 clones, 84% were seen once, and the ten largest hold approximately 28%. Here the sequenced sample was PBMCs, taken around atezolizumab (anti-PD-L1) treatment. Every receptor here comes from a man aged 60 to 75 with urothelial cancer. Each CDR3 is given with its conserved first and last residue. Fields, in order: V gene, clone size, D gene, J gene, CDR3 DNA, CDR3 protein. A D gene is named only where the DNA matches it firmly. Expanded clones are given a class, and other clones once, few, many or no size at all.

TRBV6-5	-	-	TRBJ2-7	TGTGCCAGCAGTTCCCGCAGCGGCTCTGGCTCCTACGAGCAGTACTTC	CASSSRSGSGSYEQYF
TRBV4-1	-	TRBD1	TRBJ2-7	TGCGCCAGAGCGATGGAGAGGGGGCCCTACGAGCAGTACTTC	CARAMERGPYEQYF
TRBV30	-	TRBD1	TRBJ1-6	TGTGCCTGGAGGCACCGGGACAGGGTGGGCTCACCCCTCCACTTT	CAWRHRDRVGSPLHF
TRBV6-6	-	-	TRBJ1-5	TGTGCCAGCAGCCGAGGGGGGGGCGCGCGCAATCAGCCCCAGCATTTT	CASSRGGGARNQPQHF
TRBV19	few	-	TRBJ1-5	TGTGCCAGTACCAGGGCAGCTAATCAGCCCCAGCATTTT	CASTRAANQPQHF
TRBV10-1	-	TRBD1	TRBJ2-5	TGCGCCAGCAGTGACGGGACAGGGAACCAAGAGACCCAGTACTTC	CASSDGTGNQETQYF
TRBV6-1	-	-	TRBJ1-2	TGTGCCAGCAGTGTACTGTCTCGGCAGGGCGACGGCTACACCTTC	CASSVLSRQGDGYTF
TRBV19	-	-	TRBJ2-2	TGTGCCAGTAAAGGGGGTGAGGGGCTGAGGACCGGGGAGCTGTTTTTT	CASKGGEGLRTGELFF
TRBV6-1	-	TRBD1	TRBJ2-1	TGTGCCAGCAGTGAAGCTTTTGGACAGGGCTATGAGCAGTTCTTC	CASSEAFGQGYEQFF
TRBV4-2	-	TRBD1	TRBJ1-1	TGTGCCAGCAGCCAAGTTGGACAGGGGAACACTGAAGCTTTCTTT	CASSQVGQGNTEAFF
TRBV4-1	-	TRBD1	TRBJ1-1	TGCGCCAGCAGCCAAGAGACAGGGTTTCACACTGAAGCTTTCTTT	CASSQETGFHTEAFF
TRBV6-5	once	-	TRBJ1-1	TGTGCCAGCAGGATCTCAGGGCACACTGAAGCTTTCTTT	CASRISGHTEAFF
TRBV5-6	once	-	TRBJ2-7	TGTGCCAGCAGCTTAGGAAACAGTCACTACGAGCAGTACTTC	CASSLGNSHYEQYF
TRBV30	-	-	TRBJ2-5	TGTGCCTGGACCCTGAGCCCCTTGGAGACCCAGTACTTC	CAWTLSPLETQYF
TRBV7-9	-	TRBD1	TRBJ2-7	TGTGCCAGCAGCCAGGGACAGGGAGGCTACGAGCAGTACTTC	CASSQGQGGYEQYF
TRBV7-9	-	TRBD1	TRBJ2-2	TGTGCCAGCAGCTTGGGGCAGGGGGCGTCCGGGGAGCTGTTTTTT	CASSLGQGASGELFF
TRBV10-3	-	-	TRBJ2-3	TGTGCCATCAGTGAGAACCCGACAGACGCAGATACGCAGTATTTT	CAISENPTDADTQYF
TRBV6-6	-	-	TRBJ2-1	TGTGCCAGCAGTCACCTACAGGGAAGGTCCTACAATGAGCAGTTCTTC	CASSHLQGRSYNEQFF